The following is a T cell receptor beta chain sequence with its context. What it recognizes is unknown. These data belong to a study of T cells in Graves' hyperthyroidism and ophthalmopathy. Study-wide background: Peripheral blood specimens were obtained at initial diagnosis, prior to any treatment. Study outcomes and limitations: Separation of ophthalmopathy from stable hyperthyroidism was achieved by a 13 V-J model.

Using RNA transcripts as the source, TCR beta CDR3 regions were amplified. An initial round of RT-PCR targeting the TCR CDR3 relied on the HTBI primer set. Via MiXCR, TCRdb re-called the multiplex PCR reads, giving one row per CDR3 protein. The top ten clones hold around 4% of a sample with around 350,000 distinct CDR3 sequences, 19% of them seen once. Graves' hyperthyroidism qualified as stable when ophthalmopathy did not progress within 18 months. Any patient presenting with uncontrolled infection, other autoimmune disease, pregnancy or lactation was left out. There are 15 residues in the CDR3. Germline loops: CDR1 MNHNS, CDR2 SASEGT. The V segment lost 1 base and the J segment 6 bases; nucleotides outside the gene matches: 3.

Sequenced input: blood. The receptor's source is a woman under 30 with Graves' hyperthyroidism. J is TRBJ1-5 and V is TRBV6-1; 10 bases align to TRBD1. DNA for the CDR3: TGTGCCAGCAGTGAAGGGGACAGGGGAGGTCAGCCCCAGCATTTT. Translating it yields CASSEGDRGGQPQHF.